This T cell receptor (beta chain) is from a study of cytomegalovirus exposure and HLA in healthy donors. This PCR relied on a set of 60 Vbeta primers and 13 Jbeta primers. Authors' methods: Roughly 10 million shared chains were among 65 million to 85 million unique TCR beta chains counted in a later analysis. Clones were read by immunoSEQ multiplex PCR, and TCRdb kept only the in-frame ones, dropping some. V, J and clone size derive from that table, while D and trimming were established from the DNA sequence. The sample gives around 67,000 clones, approximately 78% of which show up once; 7.8% is in the top ten. The clonotype comes from a man aged 18 to 30 in good health and CMV-seropositive. The sequencing sample was made of PBMCs.

Written as DNA, the CDR3 is TGTGCCAGTAGTATAGTTGGAGGGCCAGGCAATCAGCCCCAGCATTTT. Its protein product is CASSIVGGPGNQPQHF. This sequence joins TRBV19 and TRBJ1-5; D not resolved. The germline V gene has CDR1 LNHDA and CDR2 SQIVND (reference sequence). V lost 1 base and J lost 2, with 12 bases in between. The CDR3 has 16 residues.